The next 17 T cell receptor beta chains were all read from a single sample in a study of Graves' ophthalmopathy and Graves' hyperthyroidism. CDR3 regions of TCR beta were amplified from RNA transcripts. First-round RT-PCR employed HTBI primers, with a second-round multiplex PCR after it. TCRdb re-called the multiplex PCR reads through MiXCR, storing one row per CDR3 protein. Of 900,000 to 1,200,000 distinct CDR3 sequences listed, 35% to 40% are singletons. Sequencing used peripheral blood or thyroid tissue (not recorded which). All receptors derive from an adult man with Graves' hyperthyroidism.

The table lists this clonotype with a few counts. The chain couples TRBV2 to TRBJ1-5, with no clear D. V was shortened by 7 bases and J by 6 bases, with 13 bases between the two germline ends. Germline values: CDR1 SNHLY, CDR2 FYNNEI. This CDR3 has 13 amino acids. The CDR3 region is CASMGTIFQPQHF. CDR3 coding DNA: TGTGCCAGCATGGGTACGATATTTCAGCCCCAGCATTTT.

This clonotype has only a few counts. J is TRBJ1-1 and V is TRBV3-1; 7 nucleotides align to TRBD1. The CDR3 contains 15 residues. Germline trimming cut 3 bases from V and 6 bases from J; bases unmatched to any gene: 10. Germline CDR1 LGHDT, CDR2 YNNKEL (reference sequence). In nucleotides, the CDR3 is TGTGCCAGCAGCCATCCTTCCAGGGGGTATCCTGAAGCTTTCTTT. Translation: CASSHPSRGYPEAFF.

This clonotype was seen a few times. It may be a read error: a sequence one base away is much more abundant. The chain's CDR3 is CASSRQVYSNQPQHF. The CDR3, as DNA: TGTGCCAGCAGTCGACAGGTTTATAGCAATCAGCCCCAGCATTTT. The chain couples TRBV6-1 to TRBJ1-5; TRBD1 might be the D (6 bases). CDR1 is MNHNS, CDR2 SASEGT, per germline. V lost 5 bases to trimming and J lost 0 bases, with 11 bases between them. The CDR3 sequence is 15 residues long.

Details on this clonotype: This clone may be a read error of a much larger clone one base away. The genes are TRBV10-2 and TRBJ2-7, with a tentative D call TRBD2 (5 bases). Germline loops: CDR1 WSHSY, CDR2 SAAADI. The CDR3 is 13 residues long. The CDR3 sequence is CAGMDGLLHEQYF. CDR3 sequence (DNA): TGTGCCGGCATGGACGGACTCCTCCACGAGCAGTACTTC.

Concerning this clonotype itself: Possible read error: a much larger clone is one base away. The chain is built from TRBV12-3 or TRBV12-4 and TRBJ2-7; TRBD1 aligns across 8 bases. This CDR3 comprises 12 residues. V lost 8 bases to trimming and J lost 9 bases; unmatched junction nucleotides: 9. The CDR3 reads CASGTGTGGQYF. The CDR3 nucleotides read TGTGCCAGCGGTACCGGGACAGGCGGGCAGTACTTC.

As concerns this clonotype: Germline and junction disagree at one end, which may indicate a read error. This chain links TRBV11-2 with TRBJ1-1; possibly TRBD1 for D (6 bases). Per germline, CDR1 SGHAT and CDR2 FQNNGV. The CDR3 has 13 residues. CDR3 amino acids: CASSLTDRAEALF. CDR3 bases: TGTGCCAGCAGCTTAACGGACAGAGCAGAAGCTCTCTTT.

In this sample, this clonotype turned up a few times. This chain connects TRBV28 to TRBJ1-4; D not resolved. From germline, CDR1 is MDHEN and CDR2 SYDVKM. This CDR3 is 14 amino acids long. V was trimmed by 5 bases and J by 7 bases, leaving 14 bases between them. This CDR3 is CASSPPQGREKLFF. The CDR3 nucleotides read TGTGCCAGCAGTCCCCCCCAAGGTCGTGAAAAACTGTTTTTT.

This clonotype was counted many times. The rearrangement joins TRBV15 to TRBJ1-5, with a weak D call TRBD1 (5 bases). The germline gives CDR1 LNHNV, CDR2 YYDKDF (reference sequence). V was clipped by 0 bases and J by 3 bases, with 9 bases between them. There are 15 residues in the CDR3. The CDR3 here is CATSRDQGANQPQHF. CDR3 DNA: TGTGCCACCAGCAGAGATCAGGGAGCCAATCAGCCCCAGCATTTT.

This clonotype occurred many times. V and J are TRBV15 and TRBJ1-1; D is possibly TRBD1 (6 bases). CDR3 size: 15 residues. Between the trimmed V and J ends, which lost 1 base and 1 base, there was a span of 10 bases. Per the germline V gene, CDR1 is LNHNV and CDR2 is YYDKDF (reference sequence). This CDR3 is CATSRGGASNTEAFF. CDR3 coding DNA: TGTGCCACCAGCAGAGGGGGGGCCTCGAACACTGAAGCTTTCTTT.

The V and J genes are TRBV19 and TRBJ2-7, with 12 bases fitting TRBD2. The CDR3 has 19 residues. Looked up from germline, CDR1 is LNHDA and CDR2 is SQIVND (reference sequence). V lost 3 bases, J lost 3 bases, and 15 bases stayed unmatched. CDR3 in amino acids: CASSIQGGLAGPGLYEQYF. CDR3 sequence (DNA): TGTGCCAGTAGTATCCAAGGCGGACTAGCGGGACCCGGACTCTACGAGCAGTACTTC.

This clonotype was counted at least ten times. V and J are TRBV7-8 and TRBJ1-4; TRBD1 is a possible D gene (5 bases). There are 14 residues in the CDR3. Deletions cut 5 bases from V and 13 bases from J, with 20 bases between. Germline lookup yields CDR1 SGHVS and CDR2 FQNEAQ. The CDR3 spells CASSHEAGDVRLFF. The CDR3 nucleotides are TGTGCCAGCAGCCACGAGGCGGGGGACGTCAGACTGTTTTTT.

Worth noting for this clonotype: This clone may be a read error of a much larger clone one base away. The gene calls are TRBV2 and TRBJ1-4; possibly TRBD1 for D (5 bases). The germline CDR1 and CDR2 sequences are SNHLY and FYNNEI. CDR3 length: 15 amino acids. The chain's CDR3 is CASSVGTTTNKKLFF. The CDR3 region has the DNA TGTGCCAGCAGTGTAGGGACTACAACTAATAAAAAACTGTTTTTT.

This clonotype appeared many times. J is TRBJ1-1 and V is TRBV19; unclear D gene. The CDR3 length is 13 residues. The V end lost 9 bases, the J end lost 2 bases, and 13 bases lay between the germline ends. Germline V lookup: CDR1 LNHDA, CDR2 SQIVND (reference sequence). CDR3 coding DNA: TGTGCCAGCGCCTCTCGTGGTAACACTGAAGCTTTCTTT. Translation gives CASASRGNTEAFF.

Comments on this clonotype: Given a much more abundant clone one base away, this may be a read error. This chain joins TRBV5-1 and TRBJ1-6, with D unclear. The CDR3 extends over 15 amino acids. CDR1 SGHRS and CDR2 YFSETQ come from the germline V gene. The DNA of the CDR3 is TGCGCCAGCAGCTTGGAGGGCTTCGATAATTCACCCTTCCACTTT. It specifies CASSLEGFDNSPFHF.

This clonotype has at least ten counts. The CDR3 nucleotides are TGCAGCGTTGATTCTAGGCCAAGATCCTACGAGCAGTACTTC. Its protein is CSVDSRPRSYEQYF. The genes are TRBV29-1 and TRBJ2-7; D gene unclear. The germline gives CDR1 SQVTM, CDR2 ANQGSEA. This CDR3 comprises 14 residues. V lost 3 bases and J 1 base, leaving 13 bases between the germline ends.

This clonotype was found once. The chain employs TRBV5-6 and TRBJ1-5; D remains unclear. Germline V gives CDR1 SGHDT, CDR2 YYEEEE. V was cut by 7 bases and J by 7 bases, with 18 bases left in between. CDR3 length equals 14 residues. CDR3 loop: CASGRRPRTQPQHF. The CDR3 DNA reads TGTGCCAGCGGCCGGAGGCCCCGCACCCAGCCCCAGCATTTT.

Ten or more counts support this clonotype. This chain connects TRBV27 to TRBJ2-7; 8 positions match TRBD2. Losses at the gene ends were 5 bases for V and 6 bases for J; bases not matched to a gene: 9. Germline V lookup: CDR1 MNHEY, CDR2 SMNVEV (reference sequence). This CDR3 spans 14 amino acids. DNA of the CDR3: TGTGCCAGCAGTCGGTGGGCGGGAGGTTTCGAGCAGTACTTC. Translation: CASSRWAGGFEQYF.